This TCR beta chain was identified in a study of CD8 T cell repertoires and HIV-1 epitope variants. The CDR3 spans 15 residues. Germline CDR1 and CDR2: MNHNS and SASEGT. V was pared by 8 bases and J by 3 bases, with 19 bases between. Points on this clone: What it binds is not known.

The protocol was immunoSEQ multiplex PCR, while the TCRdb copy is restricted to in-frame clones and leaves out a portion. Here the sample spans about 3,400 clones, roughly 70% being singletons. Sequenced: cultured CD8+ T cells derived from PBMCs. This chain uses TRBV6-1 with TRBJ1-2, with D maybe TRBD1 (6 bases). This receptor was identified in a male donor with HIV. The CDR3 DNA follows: TGTGCCAGCTTAGCTGTAGACAGGTGGTACTATGGCTACACCTTC. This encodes CASLAVDRWYYGYTF.